Presented here are 31 T cell receptor beta chains from one specimen sequenced in a study of regulatory T cells in long-lasting Graves disease. Time point of the sample: newly diagnosed GD, antithyroid drugs for less than 3 months. Extracted PBMC RNA gave rise to the TCR library. Relying on iRepertoire HTBI primers and Arm-PCR of CDR3 regions, the team built TCR beta libraries. In TCRdb, the multiplex PCR reads were re-called with MiXCR into one record per CDR3 protein. The table has 400,000 to 500,000 distinct CDR3 sequences, approximately 14% seen once. The same data also went into a second study, on T cells in Graves' hyperthyroidism and ophthalmopathy.

Here the sequenced sample was peripheral blood mononuclear cells (PBMCs), taken at new diagnosis, from a patient treated with antithyroid drugs. The receptors derive from a woman in her fifties or sixties with Graves disease.

This clonotype was detected ten times or more. The V and J genes are TRBV27 and TRBJ2-7; perhaps TRBD1 as D (5 bases). The CDR3 contains 14 residues. CDR1 is MNHEY and CDR2 is SMNVEV in the germline V gene (reference sequence). V lost 8 bases and J lost 2, with 16 bases in between. CDR3 nucleotides: TGTGCCAGCGGGTGGGGCTTACCGCCCTACGAGCAGTACTTC. This codes for CASGWGLPPYEQYF.

This clonotype has a single count. The rearrangement uses TRBV12-3 or TRBV12-4 and TRBJ2-7; D possibly corresponds to TRBD2 (6 bases). The CDR3 is 13 amino acids. The V and J ends lost 5 bases and 6 bases respectively, with 14 bases between them. DNA of the CDR3: TGTGCCAGCAGTCTCCCAGGGAGGAGCGAGCAGTACTTC. Protein product: CASSLPGRSEQYF.

This clonotype has a count of ten or more. V and J are TRBV3-1 and TRBJ2-7; D perhaps matches TRBD1 (6 bases). Germline CDR1 and CDR2: LGHDT and YNNKEL (reference sequence). V was pared by 3 bases and J by 6 bases, with 12 bases between. This CDR3 region has 13 residues. CDR3 sequence: CASSHPRGREQYF. The CDR3, as DNA: TGTGCCAGCAGCCATCCCAGGGGTCGCGAGCAGTACTTC.

This clonotype came up a few times. The chain carries TRBV19 and TRBJ2-3; 10 bases match TRBD2. Germline V CDR1 and CDR2: LNHDA, SQIVND (reference sequence). V gave up 3 bases and J gave up 2 bases; unmatched junction bases: 2. The CDR3 is made up of 15 amino acids. The CDR3 region is CASSILAGDTDTQYF. In nucleotides, the CDR3 is TGTGCCAGTAGTATCCTAGCGGGAGACACAGATACGCAGTATTTT.

This clonotype occurred many times. This rearrangement joins TRBV24-1 to TRBJ2-1, with 9 bases lining up with TRBD2. Trimming removed 4 bases from V and 5 bases from J; junction bases left unmatched: 5. Germline assignment: CDR1 KGHDR and CDR2 SFDVKD. This CDR3 spans 15 amino acids. In DNA, the CDR3 is TGTGCCACCAGTGAGCATGGCGGGAGGGACAATGAGCAGTTCTTC. It encodes CATSEHGGRDNEQFF.

Ten or more counts support this clonotype. The chain carries TRBV11-2 and TRBJ2-7; TRBD1 aligns across 9 bases. The germline CDR1 and CDR2 sequences are SGHAT and FQNNGV. The CDR3 is 14 amino acids. V lost 5 bases and J lost 4; bases outside the gene matches: 6. The CDR3 bases are TGTGCCAGCAGCGACGGACAGGGGCTGTACGAGCAGTACTTC. It translates to CASSDGQGLYEQYF.

This clonotype occurred many times. The rearrangement uses TRBV28 and TRBJ2-3; D gene unclear. The DNA end is more similar to TRBJ2-5, so the J call may be wrong. Germline-derived CDR1 and CDR2 are MDHEN and SYDVKM. The CDR3 runs to 13 residues. The CDR3 nucleotides read TGTGCCAGCAGTTTGAACTTAGCAGAGACCCAGTACTTC. It codes for CASSLNLAETQYF.

This clonotype occurred many times. The V and J genes are TRBV7-9 and TRBJ1-5; D unresolved. The germline CDR1 and CDR2 sequences are SEHNR and FQNEAQ (reference sequence). Trimming removed 5 bases at V and 4 bases at J, with 18 bases between. The CDR3 is made up of 16 amino acids. DNA of the CDR3: TGTGCCAGCAGCCCAATTACCGGGTTCGGGAATCAGCCCCAGCATTTT. It specifies CASSPITGFGNQPQHF.

The rearrangement uses TRBV11-1 and TRBJ2-5, with 7 bases fitting TRBD2. This CDR3 is built from 13 residues. CDR1 and CDR2 from the germline V gene are SGHAT and FQDESV (reference sequence). With 5 bases clipped from V and 5 bases from J, the junction kept 5 bases outside the gene matches. Here the CDR3 DNA reads TGTGCCAGCAGCAAGGCTAGCGGTGAGACCCAGTACTTC. This gives the protein CASSKASGETQYF.

The gene calls are TRBV20-1 and TRBJ2-5, with 9 positions matching TRBD2. The CDR3 has 12 amino acids. The J segment lost 4 bases and the V segment lost 5 bases, leaving 2 bases of the junction unmatched. Germline CDR1 reads DFQATT; CDR2 reads SNEGSKA (reference sequence). CDR3: CSARSGRETQYF. The CDR3 DNA reads TGCAGTGCTCGTAGCGGGAGAGAGACCCAGTACTTC.

This clonotype has a count of ten or more. This chain joins TRBV2 and TRBJ2-7; D gene ambiguous. The CDR3 consists of 10 residues. Looked up from germline, CDR1 is SNHLY and CDR2 is FYNNEI. Trimming took off 6 bases at V and 5 bases at J, with 5 bases between the two ends. This CDR3 is CASRVNEQYF. CDR3 coding DNA: TGTGCCAGCAGGGTGAACGAGCAGTACTTC.

This clonotype was seen only a few times. The chain carries TRBV28 and TRBJ2-7, with 8 bases fitting TRBD1. From germline, CDR1 is MDHEN and CDR2 SYDVKM. The length of the CDR3 is 17 residues. Losses at the gene ends were 4 bases for V and 4 bases for J; bases not matched to a gene: 15. As DNA, the CDR3 is TGTGCCAGCAGTTATGGAGGGGCAGGGGGCATAAGTTACGAGCAGTACTTC. It yields the protein CASSYGGAGGISYEQYF.

J is TRBJ2-3 and V is TRBV6-2 or TRBV6-3; 8 bases fit TRBD2. The V segment lost 7 bases and the J segment 5 bases; nucleotides outside the gene matches: 5. Germline assignment: CDR1 MNHEY and CDR2 SVGEGT. The CDR3 totals 13 residues. The CDR3 DNA sequence: TGTGCCAGCATTAGCGGGACTGAAGATACGCAGTATTTT. Its translation is CASISGTEDTQYF.

In its sample, this clonotype was seen a few times. This sequence joins TRBV9 and TRBJ1-1; possible D gene TRBD1, 6 bases. Germline V lookup: CDR1 SGDLS, CDR2 YYNGEE. There are 14 residues in the CDR3. The V end lost 4 bases, the J end lost 1 base, and 11 bases lay between the germline ends. CDR3 nucleotides: TGTGCCAGCAGCTCGGGGGCAGCGAACACTGAAGCTTTCTTT. It codes for CASSSGAANTEAFF.

This clonotype was counted ten times or more. The chain links TRBV27 to TRBJ2-1; D call uncertain. The CDR3 consists of 15 residues. Germline V gene lookup returns CDR1 MNHEY and CDR2 SMNVEV (reference sequence). V was shortened by 2 bases and J by 6 bases, with 14 bases between the two germline ends. Written as DNA, the CDR3 is TGTGCCAGCAGTTTAGGGGATCTGATTCTCAATGAGCAGTTCTTC. Translation: CASSLGDLILNEQFF.

This chain connects TRBV19 to TRBJ1-2; D might be TRBD1 (6 bases). Germline loops: CDR1 LNHDA, CDR2 SQIVND (reference sequence). V was shortened by 6 bases and J by 5 bases, with 16 bases between the two germline ends. The CDR3 is 14 amino acids. The CDR3 here is CASRLPGTSYGYTF. CDR3 coding DNA: TGTGCCAGTAGGCTCCCCGGGACAAGTTATGGCTACACCTTC.

This clonotype was detected many times. The rearrangement joins TRBV28 to TRBJ1-5, with 7 bases identical to TRBD1. The CDR3 runs to 13 residues. CDR1 and CDR2 (germline): MDHEN, SYDVKM. After removal of 5 bases from V and 6 bases from J, the junction contained 4 bases not matched to a gene. The CDR3 nucleotides are TGTGCCAGCAGTATACAGGGGTCTCAGCCCCAGCATTTT. This gives the protein CASSIQGSQPQHF.

This clonotype has a count of ten or more. This sequence joins TRBV5-1 and TRBJ2-3; possible D gene TRBD1, 6 bases. The CDR3 covers 14 residues. CDR1 SGHRS and CDR2 YFSETQ come from the germline V gene. Trimming took off 2 bases at V and 2 bases at J, with 9 bases between the two ends. The CDR3 DNA reads as TGCGCCAGCAGCTTACAGGGTCTCACAGATACGCAGTATTTT. Amino acids: CASSLQGLTDTQYF.

In this sample, this clonotype turned up many times. The chain links TRBV28 to TRBJ2-3, with 7 bases identical to TRBD2. The CDR3 extends over 14 amino acids. The V segment lost 7 bases and the J segment 2 bases; nucleotides outside the gene matches: 6. The germline CDR1 and CDR2 sequences are MDHEN and SYDVKM. The CDR3 region is CASTPGTNTDTQYF. The CDR3 coding sequence is TGTGCCAGCACCCCCGGGACTAACACAGATACGCAGTATTTT.

This rearrangement joins TRBV28 to TRBJ2-1; TRBD2 agrees at 10 bases. The CDR3 is 15 residues long. V shed 3 bases and J 7 bases; nucleotides not matched to a gene: 6. CDR1 MDHEN and CDR2 SYDVKM come from the germline V gene. CDR3 coding DNA: TGTGCCAGCAGTTTTGGTAGCGGGAGGCCGAATGAGCAGTTCTTC. Protein: CASSFGSGRPNEQFF.

The chain joins TRBV5-1 to TRBJ1-2; TRBD1 matches 9 bases. Germline V gene sequence: CDR1 SGHRS, CDR2 YFSETQ. The CDR3 totals 15 residues. V shed 0 bases and J 1 base; nucleotides not matched to a gene: 1. The CDR3 sequence: CASSLGTGDNYGYTF. CDR3 bases: TGCGCCAGCAGCTTGGGGACAGGGGATAACTATGGCTACACCTTC. The full variable domain, with the rest looked up from reference TRBV5-1 and TRBJ1-2, is KAGVTQTPRYLIKTRGQQVTLSCSPISGHRSVSWYQQTPGQGLQFLFEYFSETQRNKGNFPGRFSGRQFSNSRSEMNVSTLELGDSALYLCASSLGTGDNYGYTFGSGTRLTVV.

This clonotype was seen at least ten times. The chain couples TRBV3-1 to TRBJ2-1; 8 nucleotides match TRBD1. This CDR3 spans 16 amino acids. Per germline, CDR1 LGHDT and CDR2 YNNKEL (reference sequence). Unmatched junction bases numbered 6, after V lost 0 bases and J lost 5 bases. The CDR3, as DNA: TGTGCCAGCAGCCAAGATATCCAGGGGGCAGACAATGAGCAGTTCTTC. This codes for CASSQDIQGADNEQFF.

This clonotype was detected many times. This chain links TRBV3-1 with TRBJ2-1; TRBD2 matches 10 bases. Germline CDR1 LGHDT, CDR2 YNNKEL (reference sequence). CDR3 length: 22 amino acids. V was clipped by 1 base and J by 0 bases; unmatched bases: 18. The CDR3 reads CASSQAVTSGPVAPSSYNEQFF. CDR3 sequence (DNA): TGTGCCAGCAGCCAAGCGGTGACTAGCGGGCCAGTGGCTCCTAGCTCCTACAATGAGCAGTTCTTC.

Note on this clonotype: Possible read error: a much larger clone is one base away. The conserved phenylalanine or tryptophan is not found at the CDR3 terminus, so this likely reflects a read error. V usage is TRBV3-1 and J usage is TRBJ2-7; 8 positions match TRBD2. CDR1 and CDR2 from the germline V gene are LGHDT and YNNKEL (reference sequence). This CDR3 has 15 amino acids. V shed 8 bases and J 0 bases; nucleotides not matched to a gene: 9. The CDR3: CASGRSGKSSYEQYC. CDR3 DNA: TGTGCCAGCGGACGTAGCGGGAAAAGCTCCTACGAGCAGTACTGC.

In this sample, this clonotype turned up a few times. This chain uses TRBV19 with TRBJ1-1; tentatively, D is TRBD1 (5 bases). Trimming removed 2 bases from V and 7 bases from J, with 20 bases in between. This CDR3 spans 16 amino acids. Germline assignment: CDR1 LNHDA and CDR2 SQIVND (reference sequence). The CDR3: CASSIPSDPGGGEAFF. CDR3 DNA sequence: TGTGCCAGTAGTATACCCTCCGACCCTGGGGGTGGTGAAGCTTTCTTT. The entire variable domain, with the rest obtained from reference TRBV19 and TRBJ1-1, is as follows: DGGITQSPKYLFRKEGQNVTLSCEQNLNHDAMYWYRQDPGQGLRLIYYSQIVNDFQKGDIAEGYSVSREKKESFPLTVTSAQKNPTAFYLCASSIPSDPGGGEAFFGQGTRLTVV.

The table lists this clonotype with many counts. The chain employs TRBV7-9 and TRBJ2-7, with 8 bases fitting TRBD1. Germline V gene data show CDR1 as SEHNR and CDR2 as FQNEAQ (reference sequence). This CDR3 is built from 15 residues. J was trimmed by 2 bases and V by 2 bases; bases with no gene match: 5. CDR3 sequence: CASSLNRQGTYEQYF. The CDR3 bases are TGTGCCAGCAGCTTAAATCGACAGGGGACCTACGAGCAGTACTTC.

This clonotype was observed a handful of times. The CDR3 region has the DNA TGCGCGGGACTAGCGGGAGGGGGGGGCACCGGGGAGCTGTTTTTT. Its protein product is CAGLAGGGGTGELFF. The chain is built from TRBV20-1 and TRBJ2-2, with 16 bases matching TRBD2. Germline CDR1 reads DFQATT; CDR2 reads SNEGSKA (reference sequence). The CDR3 sequence is 15 residues long.

This clonotype was detected many times. The gene calls are TRBV6-2 or TRBV6-3 and TRBJ2-5; 7 bases align to TRBD1. The length of the CDR3 is 15 residues. CDR1 is MNHEY and CDR2 is SVGEGT in the germline V gene. Germline trimming cut 6 bases from V and 1 base from J; bases unmatched to any gene: 8. The CDR3 region has the DNA TGTGCCAGCAGCCTCCGGGACAGAGGCCAAGAGACCCAGTACTTC. Its protein product is CASSLRDRGQETQYF.

This clonotype was seen many times. The chain recombines TRBV6-1 with TRBJ2-1; 12 bases fit TRBD1. The germline V gene has CDR1 MNHNS and CDR2 SASEGT. The CDR3 runs to 16 residues. V dropped 6 bases and J dropped 2; count of bases not matched to a gene: 5. As DNA, the CDR3 is TGTGCCAGCAGGCGGGACAGGGGGCTTCCCTACAATGAGCAGTTCTTC. Amino acids: CASRRDRGLPYNEQFF.

This clonotype was picked up a small number of times. V and J are TRBV6-2 or TRBV6-3 and TRBJ1-5; 8 nucleotides line up with TRBD1. The J segment lost 6 bases and the V segment lost 7 bases, leaving 14 bases of the junction unmatched. This CDR3 is built from 16 residues. Germline V gene sequence: CDR1 MNHEY, CDR2 SVGEGT. CDR3 in amino acids: CASNGQGLAGTQPQHF. The CDR3 region has the DNA TGTGCCAGCAATGGACAGGGCCTGGCGGGGACTCAGCCCCAGCATTTT.

The gene calls are TRBV20-1 and TRBJ2-7, with D maybe TRBD1 (6 bases). This CDR3 has 17 amino acids. With 4 bases removed from V and 0 bases from J, the gap between germline ends came to 22 bases. Germline CDR1 is DFQATT and CDR2 is SNEGSKA (reference sequence). In DNA, the CDR3 is TGCAGTGCTACAGGGGTTAAGAACCGACAGAGCTCCTACGAGCAGTACTTC. Translated, it gives CSATGVKNRQSSYEQYF.